This passage covers 30 T cell receptor beta chains from one sample sequenced in a study of neoadjuvant nivolumab and ipilimumab in lung cancer. Profiling relied on immunoSEQ multiplex PCR, and the TCRdb table lists in-frame clones only, not all of them. This table holds 40,000 or so clones, roughly 89% found once. This sample comprised peripheral blood, obtained before neoadjuvant nivolumab, alone or with ipilimumab. The receptor set was obtained from an adult with non-small cell lung cancer.

The V and J genes are TRBV9 and TRBJ2-1; TRBD2 matches at 11 bases. Looked up from germline, CDR1 is SGDLS and CDR2 is YYNGEE. The CDR3 covers 15 residues. J was trimmed by 5 bases and V by 3 bases; bases with no gene match: 4. The CDR3 protein is CASSEGLAENNEQFF. The DNA for the CDR3 is TGTGCCAGCAGCGAGGGACTAGCGGAAAACAATGAGCAGTTCTTC.

V gene TRBV19 combines with J gene TRBJ2-2, with TRBD1 matching 8 bases. This CDR3 region has 15 residues. J was trimmed by 4 bases and V by 3 bases; bases with no gene match: 4. Germline CDR1 and CDR2: LNHDA and SQIVND (reference sequence). The CDR3 is CASSIQDRVTGELFF. The CDR3, as DNA: TGTGCCAGTAGTATTCAGGACAGGGTCACCGGGGAGCTGTTTTTT.

The CDR3 sequence is CASRLRQGRDQPQHF. The CDR3 DNA reads TGTGCCAGCAGACTACGACAGGGACGGGATCAGCCCCAGCATTTT. The V and J genes are TRBV27 and TRBJ1-5, with TRBD1 identical over 7 bases. V shed 6 bases and J 5 bases; nucleotides not matched to a gene: 10. Germline CDR1 is MNHEY and CDR2 is SMNVEV (reference sequence). This CDR3 comprises 15 residues.

The chain joins TRBV6-5 to TRBJ1-1, with 9 nucleotides matching TRBD1. The trim removed 2 bases at V and 7 bases at J, leaving 5 bases unmatched. The CDR3 totals 14 residues. The germline CDR1 and CDR2 sequences are MNHEY and SVGAGI. The CDR3 nucleotides are TGTGCCAGCAGTTACACCGGGACAGGGATTGAAGCTTTCTTT. It encodes CASSYTGTGIEAFF.

This clone is a singleton in its sample. The chain couples TRBV18 to TRBJ2-6; 9 bases fit TRBD1. V was clipped by 6 bases and J by 0 bases; unmatched bases: 12. CDR3 length: 19 amino acids. Germline V gives CDR1 KGHSH, CDR2 LQKENI. In DNA form, the CDR3 reads TGTGCCAGCTCCGCGCCCGGACAGGGGCTAGTCTCTGGGGCCAACGTCCTGACTTTC. Protein sequence: CASSAPGQGLVSGANVLTF.

The chain carries TRBV5-1 and TRBJ2-5, with D possibly being TRBD2 (5 bases). The CDR3 is 14 amino acids. CDR1 and CDR2 from the germline V gene are SGHRS and YFSETQ. V lost 3 bases and J lost 1, with 10 bases in between. Written as DNA, the CDR3 is TGCGCCAGCAGCTCCACGAGGGTCCAAGAGACCCAGTACTTC. It translates to CASSSTRVQETQYF.

The chain recombines TRBV10-3 with TRBJ2-3; D is possibly TRBD2 (6 bases). Per germline, CDR1 ENHRY and CDR2 SYGVKD. V was cut by 4 bases and J by 5 bases, with 10 bases left in between. This CDR3 is built from 13 residues. CDR3 coding DNA: TGTGCCATCAGTGTCCGGGAGCGAGATACGCAGTATTTT. It specifies CAISVRERDTQYF.

The chain joins TRBV6-1 to TRBJ2-6; D ambiguous. The CDR3 is made up of 17 amino acids. Germline CDR1 reads MNHNS; CDR2 reads SASEGT. V was trimmed by 4 bases and J by 0 bases, leaving 13 bases between them. The CDR3 nucleotides are TGTGCCAGCAGTGGGGGAATCCCCAACTCTGGGGCCAACGTCCTGACTTTC. As protein: CASSGGIPNSGANVLTF.

V and J are TRBV9 and TRBJ2-4; 7 bases match TRBD1. The germline V gene has CDR1 SGDLS and CDR2 YYNGEE. The trim removed 3 bases at V and 6 bases at J, leaving 9 bases unmatched. CDR3 length: 15 residues. The chain's CDR3 is CASSARTGGANIQYF. In nucleotides, the CDR3 is TGTGCCAGCAGCGCGCGGACAGGTGGGGCAAACATTCAGTACTTC.

The chain links TRBV7-8 to TRBJ2-2, with 7 bases lining up with TRBD1. The ends lost 4 bases at V and 5 bases at J; junction bases unmatched: 7. In germline, CDR1 is SGHVS, CDR2 FQNEAQ. The CDR3 is made up of 15 amino acids. The CDR3 sequence is CASSSWTGPTGELFF. The CDR3 nucleotides read TGTGCCAGCAGCTCCTGGACAGGTCCTACCGGGGAGCTGTTTTTT.

The CDR3 nucleotides are TGCGCCAGCAGCTGGGGGGAGGGCCGGGGCGAGCAGTACTTC. Protein product: CASSWGEGRGEQYF. The V gene is TRBV5-1, the J gene TRBJ2-7; 7 nucleotides align to TRBD2. The CDR3 spans 14 residues. The germline gives CDR1 SGHRS, CDR2 YFSETQ. V dropped 3 bases and J dropped 6; count of bases not matched to a gene: 9.

This clone has only one observation. The gene calls are TRBV28 and TRBJ1-5; TRBD1 matches 7 bases. Unmatched junction bases numbered 7, after V lost 2 bases and J lost 0 bases. Germline CDR1 is MDHEN and CDR2 is SYDVKM. The CDR3 length is 17 residues. CDR3 nucleotides: TGTGCCAGCAGTTTACAGGGGTCAGGGGGTAGCAATCAGCCCCAGCATTTT. This sequence encodes CASSLQGSGGSNQPQHF.

The rearrangement links TRBV7-8 to TRBJ2-3; D is possibly TRBD2 (5 bases). The CDR3 covers 14 residues. The V end was cut by 5 bases, the J end by 2 bases, with 11 bases between. Looked up from germline, CDR1 is SGHVS and CDR2 is FQNEAQ. CDR3 in amino acids: CASSLGLPTDTQYF. CDR3 nucleotides: TGTGCCAGCAGCCTCGGACTGCCCACAGATACGCAGTATTTT.

This clone showed up just a few times. This chain connects TRBV27 to TRBJ2-7, with D perhaps TRBD1 (6 bases). The CDR3 sequence is 14 residues long. V lost 4 bases and J 0 bases, leaving 10 bases between the germline ends. Per germline, CDR1 MNHEY and CDR2 SMNVEV (reference sequence). CDR3 sequence: CASSSGQSSYEQYF. In DNA, the CDR3 is TGTGCCAGCAGTTCCGGACAGAGCTCCTACGAGCAGTACTTC.

The CDR3 region has the DNA TGTGCCAGCACCACCGCGGGACAGGGAATGACTGAAGCTTTCTTT. Its translation is CASTTAGQGMTEAFF. The rearrangement uses TRBV27 and TRBJ1-1; TRBD1 agrees at 9 bases. Unmatched junction bases numbered 11, after V lost 7 bases and J lost 5 bases. This CDR3 is built from 15 residues. Germline loops: CDR1 MNHEY, CDR2 SMNVEV (reference sequence).

J is TRBJ2-1 and V is TRBV7-2, with D possibly being TRBD1 or TRBD2 (6 bases each). CDR3 length: 14 residues. Looked up from germline, CDR1 is SGHTA and CDR2 is FQGNSA. V was trimmed by 4 bases and J by 5 bases, leaving 12 bases between them. The DNA of the CDR3 is TGTGCCAGCAGCTCCAAGAGGGGGGACAATGAGCAGTTCTTC. Protein: CASSSKRGDNEQFF.

The chain joins TRBV10-3 to TRBJ2-1; D not certain. CDR1 ENHRY and CDR2 SYGVKD come from the germline V gene. The CDR3 has 13 residues. Trimming took 4 bases from V and 4 from J, leaving 8 bases between them. CDR3 protein: CAISAAEYNEQFF. CDR3 DNA: TGTGCCATCAGTGCGGCAGAATACAATGAGCAGTTCTTC.

The gene calls are TRBV19 and TRBJ2-2; TRBD2 aligns across 8 bases. Unmatched junction bases numbered 7, after V lost 9 bases and J lost 7 bases. The germline CDR1 and CDR2 sequences are LNHDA and SQIVND (reference sequence). The CDR3 totals 13 residues. CDR3 amino acids: CASRLANDGELFF. The DNA for the CDR3 is TGTGCCAGCCGACTAGCGAACGACGGGGAGCTGTTTTTT.

The V and J genes are TRBV4-3 and TRBJ2-3, with D perhaps matching TRBD1 or TRBD2 (5 bases each). Germline CDR1 reads LGHNA; CDR2 reads YSLEER. The CDR3 is 17 amino acids. V was cut by 0 bases and J by 2 bases, with 15 bases left in between. CDR3 in amino acids: CASSQDWGRTHTDTQYF. Written as DNA, the CDR3 is TGCGCCAGCAGCCAAGATTGGGGCAGGACTCACACAGATACGCAGTATTTT.

This chain connects TRBV6-5 to TRBJ2-5; the match to TRBD1 covers 8 bases. Trimming at V came to 6 bases and at J to 10 bases, leaving 4 bases not matched to a gene. Germline loops: CDR1 MNHEY, CDR2 SVGAGI. This CDR3 region has 11 residues. CDR3 protein: CASRRQGSQYF. The CDR3 bases are TGTGCCAGCAGAAGACAGGGGAGCCAGTACTTC.

This chain links TRBV6-5 with TRBJ1-5; 10 bases match TRBD1. The germline CDR1 and CDR2 sequences are MNHEY and SVGAGI. V lost 7 bases to trimming and J lost 6 bases; unmatched junction nucleotides: 9. The CDR3 runs 15 residues. The CDR3 DNA sequence: TGTGCCAGCAAAGACGACAGGGGGCTGGTTCAGCCCCAGCATTTT. It is translated as CASKDDRGLVQPQHF.

This rearrangement joins TRBV6-1 to TRBJ2-1; 10 nucleotides align to TRBD2. The germline gives CDR1 MNHNS, CDR2 SASEGT. V shed 1 base and J 9 bases; nucleotides not matched to a gene: 6. The length of the CDR3 is 15 residues. CDR3 sequence (DNA): TGTGCCAGCAGTGAAGGGCTAGCGGGAGCCCCTGAGCAGTTCTTC. Encoded protein: CASSEGLAGAPEQFF.

The chain employs TRBV10-3 and TRBJ1-5; D is undetermined. Germline assignment: CDR1 ENHRY and CDR2 SYGVKD. The CDR3 loop spans 13 amino acids. Trimming stripped 3 bases from V and 3 bases from J, with 6 bases between. The CDR3 is CAISDGPNQPQHF. The DNA of the CDR3 is TGTGCCATCAGTGATGGTCCCAATCAGCCCCAGCATTTT.

The genes are TRBV28 and TRBJ1-1; 8 positions match TRBD1. V lost 5 bases and J lost 0; bases outside the gene matches: 11. CDR1 is MDHEN and CDR2 is SYDVKM in the germline V gene. This CDR3 comprises 17 residues. CDR3 bases: TGTGCCAGCAGTCCAGGGGGCGCCGTAGGGATGAACACTGAAGCTTTCTTT. Protein: CASSPGGAVGMNTEAFF.

The gene calls are TRBV11-2 and TRBJ2-5; weak D call: TRBD1 (6 bases). CDR1 and CDR2 from the germline V gene are SGHAT and FQNNGV. CDR3 length: 16 amino acids. Trimming removed 4 bases at V and 7 bases at J, with 22 bases between. Here the CDR3 reads CASSSQQGIGLGTQYF. In DNA form, the CDR3 reads TGTGCCAGCAGCTCACAACAGGGAATCGGTTTAGGGACCCAGTACTTC.

Here the CDR3 reads CAISEREYEQYF. The CDR3 bases are TGTGCCATCAGTGAGCGGGAGTACGAGCAGTACTTC. The chain uses TRBV10-3 and TRBJ2-7; possible D gene TRBD2, 6 bases. V lost 2 bases to trimming and J lost 4 bases, with 6 bases between them. The CDR3 spans 12 residues. CDR1 and CDR2 (germline): ENHRY, SYGVKD.

The chain uses TRBV7-9 and TRBJ2-1, with D perhaps TRBD1 or TRBD2 (5 bases each). The germline V gene encodes CDR1 SEHNR and CDR2 FQNEAQ (reference sequence). Between the trimmed V and J ends, which lost 5 bases and 5 bases, there was a span of 13 bases. CDR3 length equals 14 residues. As DNA, the CDR3 is TGTGCCAGCAGCATCCAGGGACCGGACAATGAGCAGTTCTTC. Residues: CASSIQGPDNEQFF.

The rearrangement uses TRBV30 and TRBJ2-7; D possibly corresponds to TRBD2 (6 bases). The ends were cut back, 3 bases at V and 4 bases at J, with 10 bases in the middle. This CDR3 has 12 amino acids. Germline loops: CDR1 GTSNPN, CDR2 SVGIG (reference sequence). The CDR3 DNA is TGTGCCTGGAGCCGACGGGAGTACGAGCAGTACTTC. It translates to CAWSRREYEQYF.

The chain is built from TRBV29-1 and TRBJ1-1, with 7 bases matching TRBD1. Germline V lookup: CDR1 SQVTM, CDR2 ANQGSEA. This CDR3 contains 12 residues. V was clipped by 6 bases and J by 11 bases; unmatched bases: 12. CDR3: CSVWDSLIGAFF. CDR3 coding DNA: TGCAGCGTCTGGGACAGCCTAATTGGGGCTTTCTTT.

The chain recombines TRBV5-1 with TRBJ1-2, with D maybe TRBD1 (6 bases). Trimming shortened V by 0 bases and J by 8 bases, and 14 bases separated the two germline ends. Germline lookup yields CDR1 SGHRS and CDR2 YFSETQ. This CDR3 contains 14 residues. The CDR3 DNA reads as TGCGCCAGCAGCTTGGTGTCAGGGGACGGGGGCTACACCTTC. Amino acids: CASSLVSGDGGYTF.